Following are 8 T cell receptor beta chains from one sample sequenced in a study of T cell responses to AZD1222 COVID-19 vaccine. Produced via immunoSEQ multiplex PCR; TCRdb's table is partial and in-frame only. The sample has about 100,000 clones, roughly 90% seen once. The sample in question was peripheral blood, obtained on day 0 of AZD1222 vaccination. The receptors were gathered from an adult in good health.

The V gene is TRBV2, the J gene TRBJ1-3; D is uncertain. V lost 7 bases and J lost 2, with 6 bases in between. Germline CDR1 reads SNHLY; CDR2 reads FYNNEI. CDR3 size: 12 residues. CDR3 sequence reads: CASILPGNTIYF. The CDR3 region has the DNA TGTGCCAGCATTCTTCCTGGAAACACCATATATTTT. Full variable domain (remainder filled in from reference TRBV2 and TRBJ1-3): EPEVTQTPSHQVTQMGQEVILRCVPISNHLYFYWYRQILGQKVEFLVSFYNNEISEKSEIFDDQFSVERPDGSNFTLKIRSTKLEDSAMYFCASILPGNTIYFGEGSWLTVV.

This clone occurred once. The J gene is TRBJ2-6, the V gene TRBV5-8; D is ambiguous. This CDR3 spans 17 amino acids. V lost 0 bases to trimming and J lost 0 bases, with 10 bases between them. CDR1 is SGHTS, CDR2 YDEGEE, per germline. The DNA of the CDR3 is TGTGCCAGCAGCTTGGCATTTTCCTCCTCTGGGGCCAACGTCCTGACTTTC. Translating gives CASSLAFSSSGANVLTF.

The chain links TRBV5-5 to TRBJ2-2; D is perhaps TRBD1 (6 bases). V lost 3 bases and J lost 0, with 12 bases in between. CDR3 length: 16 residues. Germline V lookup: CDR1 SGHKS, CDR2 YYEKEE (reference sequence). The CDR3 is CASSSSGASNTGELFF. CDR3 DNA: TGTGCCAGCAGCTCGTCAGGGGCCTCGAACACCGGGGAGCTGTTTTTT.

V gene TRBV27 combines with J gene TRBJ1-5; D uncertain. This CDR3 has 14 residues. The germline gives CDR1 MNHEY, CDR2 SMNVEV (reference sequence). V was cut by 2 bases and J by 5 bases, with 10 bases left in between. The CDR3 spells CASSLQGGDQPQHF. CDR3 nucleotides: TGTGCCAGCAGTTTACAAGGTGGGGATCAGCCCCAGCATTTT.

The rearrangement joins TRBV4-1 to TRBJ2-1; TRBD1 might be the D (6 bases). This CDR3 contains 16 residues. Trimming cost V 2 bases and J 3 bases, with 14 bases left between them. Germline CDR1 is MGHRA and CDR2 is YSYEKL. The CDR3 here is CASSQFPRGVYNEQFF. The CDR3 bases are TGCGCCAGCAGCCAATTCCCCAGGGGCGTCTACAATGAGCAGTTCTTC.

This chain joins TRBV30 and TRBJ1-4; the D is unclear. V was cut by 4 bases and J by 0 bases, with 9 bases left in between. The CDR3 is 14 residues long. Germline lookup yields CDR1 GTSNPN and CDR2 SVGIG (reference sequence). In nucleotides, the CDR3 is TGTGCCTGGACTACGGGAGCAACTAATGAAAAACTGTTTTTT. This codes for CAWTTGATNEKLFF.

This chain links TRBV7-9 with TRBJ1-5, with D perhaps matching TRBD1 (5 bases). Looked up from germline, CDR1 is SEHNR and CDR2 is FQNEAQ (reference sequence). The CDR3 is 19 residues long. V was shortened by 1 base and J by 3 bases, with 22 bases between the two germline ends. Here the CDR3 reads CASSLGSRARHGDNQPQHF. The CDR3 DNA sequence: TGTGCCAGCAGCTTAGGGAGCAGGGCACGGCACGGGGACAATCAGCCCCAGCATTTT.

This chain links TRBV3-1 (or the pseudogene TRBV3-2) with TRBJ2-7; possible D gene TRBD1, 6 bases. Germline V gene sequence: CDR1 LGHDT, CDR2 YNNKEL (reference sequence). V lost 4 bases and J lost 3, with 16 bases in between. This CDR3 has 15 amino acids. Here the CDR3 reads CASSPPGTPDYEQYF. The CDR3 DNA reads as TGTGCCAGCAGCCCACCCGGGACACCCGACTACGAGCAGTACTTC.